This T cell receptor (beta chain) was obtained from a study of identical twins. V was pared by 7 bases and J by 4 bases, with 5 bases of the junction left unmatched. The germline V gene has CDR1 MNHEY and CDR2 SMNVEV (reference sequence). The CDR3 is 15 residues long. As concerns this clonotype: Its antigen remains unidentified.

cDNA carried unique molecular identifiers, and a universal primer site was added by template switching. In TCRdb, the 5' RACE reads were re-called with MiXCR into one record per CDR3 protein. The sample consists of 250,000 or so distinct CDR3 sequences, about 8.3% of them appearing once. Findings of the study overall: Sequences that were out-of-frame, alpha and twin-shared displayed an excess of low generation probability. Conclusions relied on cross-sectional statistical analysis, not following the same donors.

A further study also used this sample, focusing on yellow fever vaccine responses in identical twins.

The TCR originated in a woman aged 18-29 years in good health. V gene TRBV27 combines with J gene TRBJ2-6, with 9 bases that match TRBD1. The sequenced sample consisted of CD8+ T cells sorted from blood. The DNA of the CDR3 is TGTGCCAGCAAACAGGGGGCTTACGGGGCCAACGTCCTGACTTTC. This translates into CASKQGAYGANVLTF. Based on the CDR3 plus reference TRBV27 and TRBJ2-6, the full variable domain is EAQVTQNPRYLITVTGKKLTVTCSQNMNHEYMSWYRQDPGLGLRQIYYSMNVEVTDKGDVPEGYKVSRKEKRNFPLILESPSPNQTSLYFCASKQGAYGANVLTFGAGSRLTVL.